The 5 T cell receptor beta chains below come from one sample, sequenced in a study of blood T cell repertoires in COVID-19 (dated by TCRdb to about 2020). Library generation was performed with the immunoSEQ multiplex PCR assay. Sourced from immuneACCESS, this table was stored by TCRdb with only in-frame sequences that have V and J called. A share of the clones is absent; for the studies checked, an unresolved V gene accounts for under half, and the remainder has no known explanation. This sample gives about 300,000 clones in total; 84% of them show up just once. Of the sample, more than 1.4% is held by the ten largest clones. Sequenced: peripheral blood. The receptor set was obtained from a human donor with COVID-19, enrolled during active disease. The donor label of this sample is uncertain.

The rearrangement links TRBV2 to TRBJ2-7, with 10 bases lining up with TRBD2. Germline V gene data show CDR1 as SNHLY and CDR2 as FYNNEI. After removal of 5 bases from V and 1 base from J, the junction contained 2 bases not matched to a gene. The CDR3 runs to 14 residues. The CDR3 here is CASSLLAGSYEQYF. The CDR3 region has the DNA TGTGCCAGCAGTTTACTAGCGGGGTCCTACGAGCAGTACTTC.

The genes are TRBV28 and TRBJ2-5; D is perhaps TRBD1 (6 bases). V lost 7 bases and J lost 5, with 20 bases in between. The germline V gene has CDR1 MDHEN and CDR2 SYDVKM. The CDR3 runs to 15 residues. Here the CDR3 reads CASTLEGETRETQYF. CDR3 coding DNA: TGTGCCAGCACCCTCGAGGGGGAGACTCGTGAGACCCAGTACTTC.

The V and J genes are TRBV5-4 and TRBJ2-1; maybe TRBD2 (6 bases). Trimming took 8 bases from V and 8 from J, leaving 26 bases between them. Germline-derived CDR1 and CDR2 are SGHNT and YYREEE (reference sequence). The length of the CDR3 is 16 residues. The CDR3 loop is CARYKVLSGFGDEQFF. For the CDR3, the DNA is TGTGCCAGATACAAAGTGCTTAGCGGCTTCGGGGATGAGCAGTTCTTC.

The chain uses TRBV9 and TRBJ2-3; TRBD2 matches 9 bases. This CDR3 is 19 amino acids long. CDR1 is SGDLS, CDR2 YYNGEE, per germline. V lost 0 bases to trimming and J lost 0 bases; unmatched junction nucleotides: 11. CDR3 region: CASSVGVAGGRLSTDTQYF. The CDR3 DNA sequence: TGTGCCAGCAGCGTAGGGGTTGCGGGAGGGCGGCTGAGCACAGATACGCAGTATTTT.

This clone was counted a few times. The V and J genes are TRBV15 and TRBJ1-5; 7 nucleotides match TRBD1. The ends lost 3 bases at V and 2 bases at J; junction bases unmatched: 4. The CDR3 length is 15 residues. Germline CDR1 LNHNV, CDR2 YYDKDF (reference sequence). CDR3 in DNA: TGTGCCACCAGCAGGGAAGGACAGGGCAATCAGCCCCAGCATTTT. It encodes CATSREGQGNQPQHF.